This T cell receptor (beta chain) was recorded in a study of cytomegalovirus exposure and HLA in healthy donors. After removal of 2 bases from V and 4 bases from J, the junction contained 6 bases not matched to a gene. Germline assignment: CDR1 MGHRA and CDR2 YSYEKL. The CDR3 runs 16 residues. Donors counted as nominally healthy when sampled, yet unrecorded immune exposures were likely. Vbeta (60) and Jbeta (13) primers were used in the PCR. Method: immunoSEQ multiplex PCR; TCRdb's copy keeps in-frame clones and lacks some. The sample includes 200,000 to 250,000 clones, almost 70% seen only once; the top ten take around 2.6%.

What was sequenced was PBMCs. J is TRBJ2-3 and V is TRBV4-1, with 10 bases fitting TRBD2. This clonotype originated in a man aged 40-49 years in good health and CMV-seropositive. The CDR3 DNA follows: TGCGCCAGCAGCCAAACTAGCGGGGTCGGTTCAGATACGCAGTATTTT. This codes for CASSQTSGVGSDTQYF.